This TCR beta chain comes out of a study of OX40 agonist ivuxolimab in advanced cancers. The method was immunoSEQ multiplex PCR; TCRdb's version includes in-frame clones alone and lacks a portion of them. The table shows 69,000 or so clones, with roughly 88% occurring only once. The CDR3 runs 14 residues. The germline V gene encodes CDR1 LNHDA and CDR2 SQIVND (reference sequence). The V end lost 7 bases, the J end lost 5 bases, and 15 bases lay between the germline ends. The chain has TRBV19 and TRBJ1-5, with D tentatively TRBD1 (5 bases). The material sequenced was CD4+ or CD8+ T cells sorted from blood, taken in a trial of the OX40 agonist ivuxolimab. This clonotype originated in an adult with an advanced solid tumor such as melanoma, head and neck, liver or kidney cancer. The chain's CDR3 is CASTTTEGYQPQHF. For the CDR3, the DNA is TGTGCCAGTACGACTACGGAGGGGTATCAGCCCCAGCATTTT. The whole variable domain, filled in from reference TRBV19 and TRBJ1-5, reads DGGITQSPKYLFRKEGQNVTLSCEQNLNHDAMYWYRQDPGQGLRLIYYSQIVNDFQKGDIAEGYSVSREKKESFPLTVTSAQKNPTAFYLCASTTTEGYQPQHFGDGTRLSIL.